A single sample is the source of the 9 T cell receptor beta chains below, sequenced in a study of technical replicates of blood from a few donors. The method was immunoSEQ multiplex PCR; TCRdb's version includes in-frame clones alone and lacks a portion of them. The sample carries some 68,000 clones, roughly 89% recorded once. Sequenced input: T cells isolated from PBMCs. The receptor source for this set is a human donor in good health.

Comment on this clone: It is unclear where the CDR3 begins or ends on the DNA, so no DNA is shown, and the CDR3 is as TCRdb lists it. The chain employs TRBV7-9 and TRBJ2-3; the table names TRBD2, a call not compared with the DNA. Per the germline V gene, CDR1 is SEHNR and CDR2 is FQNEAQ (reference sequence). The CDR3 sequence runs 13 residues, both termini included. CDR3 sequence reads: CASSLRTLGTQYF.

The J gene is TRBJ2-7, the V gene TRBV9; possible D gene TRBD2, 5 bases. The ends were cut back, 1 base at V and 0 bases at J, with 11 bases in the middle. This CDR3 is 15 amino acids long. CDR1 is SGDLS and CDR2 is YYNGEE in the germline V gene. The CDR3 here is CASSVSSPPSYEQYF. DNA of the CDR3: TGTGCCAGCAGCGTATCTAGCCCCCCCTCCTACGAGCAGTACTTC.

This chain links TRBV27 with TRBJ1-2; D possibly corresponds to TRBD1 (6 bases). The CDR3 spans 13 residues. Germline V gives CDR1 MNHEY, CDR2 SMNVEV (reference sequence). V was trimmed by 5 bases and J by 3 bases, leaving 10 bases between them. Here the CDR3 reads CASSDRIDYGYTF. The CDR3 DNA follows: TGTGCCAGCAGTGACAGGATCGACTATGGCTACACCTTC.

This clone was observed a few times. This chain uses TRBV5-1 with TRBJ2-1; 7 bases match TRBD2. With V trimmed by 5 bases and J by 4 bases, 9 bases remained unmatched. CDR1 SGHRS and CDR2 YFSETQ come from the germline V gene. CDR3 length equals 15 residues. The CDR3, as DNA: TGCGCCAGCAGATTAAAAAGCGGGGTATACAATGAGCAGTTCTTC. Its protein is CASRLKSGVYNEQFF.

This clone was counted a single time. This chain joins TRBV11-3 and TRBJ2-5; the D gene is possibly TRBD1 (5 bases). Trimming stripped 1 base from V and 0 bases from J, with 9 bases between. The CDR3 loop spans 15 amino acids. Germline CDR1 reads SGHNT; CDR2 reads YENEEA. CDR3 coding DNA: TGTGCCAGCAGCTTAGGGGGCAGAGACCAAGAGACCCAGTACTTC. The encoded protein is CASSLGGRDQETQYF.

The gene calls are TRBV7-2 and TRBJ1-4; D is possibly TRBD1 (6 bases). CDR3 length: 15 amino acids. V was cut by 2 bases and J by 4 bases, with 11 bases left in between. Germline CDR1 reads SGHTA; CDR2 reads FQGNSA. DNA for the CDR3: TGTGCCAGCAGCTTACAGGGGCAACATAATGAAAAACTGTTTTTT. Translation gives CASSLQGQHNEKLFF.

J is TRBJ2-7 and V is TRBV7-8, with TRBD1 as a possible D gene (6 bases). V shed 5 bases and J shed 7 bases, with 18 bases lying between them. Looked up from germline, CDR1 is SGHVS and CDR2 is FQNEAQ. The CDR3 spans 14 residues. The CDR3 DNA is TGTGCCAGCAGCCCTCAGGGGACCCAGAGGGAGCAGTACTTC. Its translation: CASSPQGTQREQYF.

The chain has TRBV6-5 and TRBJ2-2; possible D gene TRBD1, 6 bases. V lost 7 bases and J lost 3, with 12 bases in between. Germline CDR1 reads MNHEY; CDR2 reads SVGAGI. The CDR3 has 14 amino acids. Written as DNA, the CDR3 is TGTGCCAGCACTCGGACAGCTTACACCGGGGAGCTGTTTTTT. It yields the protein CASTRTAYTGELFF.

This chain joins TRBV6-1 and TRBJ1-5; D ambiguous. Per the germline V gene, CDR1 is MNHNS and CDR2 is SASEGT. Trimming removed 4 bases from V and 0 bases from J, with 4 bases in between. The CDR3 length is 13 residues. Here the CDR3 reads CASSVYSNQPQHF. In DNA, the CDR3 is TGTGCCAGCAGTGTGTATAGCAATCAGCCCCAGCATTTT.